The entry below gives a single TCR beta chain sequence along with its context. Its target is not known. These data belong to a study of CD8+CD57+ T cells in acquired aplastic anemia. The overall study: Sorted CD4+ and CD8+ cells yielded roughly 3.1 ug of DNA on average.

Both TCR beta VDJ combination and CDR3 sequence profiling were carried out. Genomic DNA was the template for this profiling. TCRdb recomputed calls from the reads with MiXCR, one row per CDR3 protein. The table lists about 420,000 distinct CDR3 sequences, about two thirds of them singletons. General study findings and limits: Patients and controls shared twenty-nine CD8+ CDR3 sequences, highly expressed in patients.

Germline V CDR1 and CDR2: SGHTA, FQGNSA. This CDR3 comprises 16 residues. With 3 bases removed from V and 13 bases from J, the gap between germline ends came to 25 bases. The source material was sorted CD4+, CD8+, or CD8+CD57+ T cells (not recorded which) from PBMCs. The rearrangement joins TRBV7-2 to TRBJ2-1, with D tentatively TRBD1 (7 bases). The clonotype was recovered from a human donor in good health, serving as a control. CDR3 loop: CASSLSRGVKLFFQFF. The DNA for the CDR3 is TGTGCCAGCAGCTTGAGCAGGGGGGTAAAACTGTTTTTTCAGTTCTTC.